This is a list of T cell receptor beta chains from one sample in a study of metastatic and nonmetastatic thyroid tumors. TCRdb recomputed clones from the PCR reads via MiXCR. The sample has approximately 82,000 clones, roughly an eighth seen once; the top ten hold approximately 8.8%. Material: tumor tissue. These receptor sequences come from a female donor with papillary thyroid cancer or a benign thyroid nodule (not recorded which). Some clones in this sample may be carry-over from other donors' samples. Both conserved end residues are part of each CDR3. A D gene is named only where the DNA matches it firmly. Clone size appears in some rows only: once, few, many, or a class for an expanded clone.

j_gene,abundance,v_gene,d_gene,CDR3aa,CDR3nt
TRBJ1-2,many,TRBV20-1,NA,CSARRGEGYTF,TGCAGTGCTAGGAGAGGGGAAGGCTACACCTTC
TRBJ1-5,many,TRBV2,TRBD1,CASWGQGDQPQHF,TGTGCCAGCTGGGGACAGGGTGATCAGCCCCAGCATTTT
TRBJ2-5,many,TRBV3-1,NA,CASSQDSGVRGETQYF,TGTGCCAGCAGCCAAGATTCAGGGGTGCGTGGGGAGACCCAGTACTTC
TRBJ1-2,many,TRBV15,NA,CATSPRPPTLNGGYTF,TGTGCCACCAGCCCCCGACCCCCCACATTGAATGGGGGCTACACCTTC
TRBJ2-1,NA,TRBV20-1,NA,CSARGRTISYNEQFF,TGCAGTGCTAGGGGTCGGACTATCTCCTACAATGAGCAGTTCTTC
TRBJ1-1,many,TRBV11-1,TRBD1,CASSFYRGLVAHEAFF,TGTGCCAGCAGCTTTTACAGGGGGCTCGTAGCCCACGAGGCTTTCTTT
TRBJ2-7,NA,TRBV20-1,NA,CSARRGASEQYF,TGCAGTGCTCGGAGAGGGGCCAGCGAGCAGTACTTC
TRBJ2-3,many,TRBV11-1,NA,CASSFGEGRRTQYF,TGTGCCAGCAGCTTTGGTGAGGGGCGACGGACGCAGTATTTT
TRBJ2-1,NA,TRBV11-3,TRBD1,CASRTTGPGSEKFF,TGTGCCAGCAGGACGACAGGGCCGGGGAGTGAGAAGTTCTTC
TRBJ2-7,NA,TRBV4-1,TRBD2,CASSPSGTTYEQYF,TGCGCCAGCAGCCCTTCCGGGACTACCTACGAGCAGTACTTC
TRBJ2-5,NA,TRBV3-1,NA,CASSQDLLAGQETQYF,TGTGCCAGCAGCCAAGATCTTTTGGCGGGGCAAGAGACCCAGTACTTC
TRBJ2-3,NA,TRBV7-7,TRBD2,CASRRLAVTDTQYF,TGTGCTAGCCGCAGACTAGCGGTCACAGATACGCAGTATTTT
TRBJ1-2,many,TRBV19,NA,CASSISQGLGSYGYTF,TGTGCCAGTAGTATATCGCAAGGTCTTGGGAGCTATGGCTACACCTTC
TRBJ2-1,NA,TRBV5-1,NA,CASSLSRLEDEQFF,TGCGCCAGCAGCTTGTCCCGACTAGAGGATGAGCAGTTCTTC
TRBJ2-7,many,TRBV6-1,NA,CASSEDWGGAYEQYF,TGTGCCAGCAGTGAAGATTGGGGCGGCGCCTACGAGCAGTACTTC
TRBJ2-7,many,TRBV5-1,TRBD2,CASSRGTSGQYEQYF,TGCGCCAGCAGCCGTGGGACTAGCGGACAATACGAGCAGTACTTC
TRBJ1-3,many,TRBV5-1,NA,CASSLAFSSGNTIYF,TGCGCCAGCAGCTTGGCCTTTTCTTCTGGAAACACCATATATTTT
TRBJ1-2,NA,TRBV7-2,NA,CASSFRVQVYTF,TGTGCCAGCAGCTTTCGAGTGCAGGTCTACACCTTC
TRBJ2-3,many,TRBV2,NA,CASSESLQDTQYF,TGTGCCAGCAGTGAAAGCTTGCAAGATACGCAGTATTTT
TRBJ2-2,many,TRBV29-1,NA,CSVDGGSGELFF,TGCAGCGTTGATGGGGGAAGCGGGGAGCTGTTTTTT
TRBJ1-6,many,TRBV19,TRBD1,CASSIVRTGNSPLHF,TGTGCCAGTAGTATAGTTAGGACAGGGAATTCACCCCTCCACTTT
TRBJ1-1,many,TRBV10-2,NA,CASSPGAARDRRYHQDTEAFF,TGCGCCAGCAGTCCCGGGGCCGCCCGGGACCGAAGGTACCATCAGGACACTGAAGCTTTCTTT
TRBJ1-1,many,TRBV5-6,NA,CASSFSRTEAFF,TGTGCCAGCAGCTTTTCTCGCACTGAAGCTTTCTTT
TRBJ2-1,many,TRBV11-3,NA,CASRRLPLDEQFF,TGTGCCAGCAGAAGGCTCCCTCTCGATGAGCAGTTCTTC
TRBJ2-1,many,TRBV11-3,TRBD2,CASSLRSAGDDNEQFF,TGTGCCAGCAGCTTAAGGTCCGCGGGAGATGACAATGAGCAGTTCTTC
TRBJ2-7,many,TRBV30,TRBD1,CAWQGAYEQYF,TGTGCCTGGCAGGGGGCGTACGAGCAGTACTTC
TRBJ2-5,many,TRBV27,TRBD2,CASTPSSGSSGETQYF,TGTGCCAGCACCCCTTCTAGCGGGAGCAGTGGGGAGACCCAGTACTTC
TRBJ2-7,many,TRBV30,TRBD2,CAWTIGLAGAYEQYF,TGTGCCTGGACTATCGGACTAGCGGGAGCCTACGAGCAGTACTTC
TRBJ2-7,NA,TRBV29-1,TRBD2,CSVEEGRDYNF,TGCAGCGTTGAAGAGGGCCGGGACTATAACTTC
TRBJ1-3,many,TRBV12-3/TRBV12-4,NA,CASSFWAPKGNTIYF,TGTGCCAGCAGTTTTTGGGCGCCGAAAGGAAACACCATATATTTT
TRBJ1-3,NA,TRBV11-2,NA,CASSLDHGNTIYF,TGTGCCAGCAGCTTAGATCATGGAAACACCATATATTTT
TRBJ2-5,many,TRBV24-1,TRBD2,CATSDRRPAGGLEETQYF,TGTGCCACCAGTGACCGACGCCCCGCGGGAGGACTAGAAGAGACCCAGTACTTC
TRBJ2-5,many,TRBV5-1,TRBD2,CASSLYVGRGQETQYF,TGCGCCAGCAGCTTGTATGTCGGGAGGGGCCAAGAGACCCAGTACTTC
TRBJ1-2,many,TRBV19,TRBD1,CASRQTGGADYGYTF,TGTGCCAGTAGGCAAACAGGGGGCGCCGACTATGGCTACACCTTC
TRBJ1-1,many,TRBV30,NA,CAWLGQGTEAFF,TGTGCCTGGTTAGGACAAGGGACTGAAGCTTTCTTT
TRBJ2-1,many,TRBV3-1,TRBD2,CASSLKGGPHEQFF,TGTGCCAGCAGTCTCAAGGGAGGGCCCCATGAGCAGTTCTTC
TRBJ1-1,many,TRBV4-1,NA,CASSQSPHLDTEAFF,TGCGCCAGCAGCCAATCTCCACATTTGGACACTGAAGCTTTCTTT